This TCR beta chain was sequenced during a study of blood T cell repertoires in COVID-19. Looked up from germline, CDR1 is SGHNT and CDR2 is YENEEA. This CDR3 has 15 amino acids. The junction had 3 bases not matched to a gene; V was cut back by 4 bases and J by 5 bases. Sequencing used immunoSEQ multiplex PCR; TCRdb keeps in-frame clones, though not all of them. The data contain 45,000 to 55,000 clones, roughly 70% of them singletons. The receptor's source is an older woman with acute or convalescent COVID-19. What was sequenced was peripheral blood. V is TRBV11-3 and J is TRBJ2-1; 12 nucleotides match TRBD2. The CDR3 protein is CASSSRTSGDNEQFF. In DNA form, the CDR3 reads TGTGCCAGCAGCTCTCGGACTAGCGGGGACAATGAGCAGTTCTTC.